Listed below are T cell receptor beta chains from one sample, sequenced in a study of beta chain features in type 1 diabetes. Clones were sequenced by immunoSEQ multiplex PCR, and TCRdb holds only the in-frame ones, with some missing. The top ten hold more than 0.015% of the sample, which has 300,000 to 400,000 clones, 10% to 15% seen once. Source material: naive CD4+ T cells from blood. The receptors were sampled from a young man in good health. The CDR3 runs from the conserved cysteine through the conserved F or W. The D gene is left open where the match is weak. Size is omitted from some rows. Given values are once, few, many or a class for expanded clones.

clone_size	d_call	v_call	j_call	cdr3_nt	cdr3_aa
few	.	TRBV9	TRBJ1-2	TGTGCCAGCAGCACGTCGGGTGGAGGGATGGGCTACACCTTC	CASSTSGGGMGYTF
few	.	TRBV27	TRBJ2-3	TGTGCCAGCAGTTTTAAAGGAGCAGCGGATACGCAGTATTTT	CASSFKGAADTQYF
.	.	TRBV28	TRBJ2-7	TGTGCCAGCAGTTTATCTCACATTGGCTACGAGCAGTACTTC	CASSLSHIGYEQYF
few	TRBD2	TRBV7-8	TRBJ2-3	TGTGCCAGCAGCCCTAGGACTAGCGGGGGACTGACAGATACGCAGTATTTT	CASSPRTSGGLTDTQYF
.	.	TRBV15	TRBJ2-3	TGTGCCACCAGCAGAGATAGGATTAGCCCAGATACGCAGTATTTT	CATSRDRISPDTQYF
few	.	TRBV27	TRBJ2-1	TGTGCCAGCAGCTCCGTCTTCCATGAGCAGTTCTTC	CASSSVFHEQFF
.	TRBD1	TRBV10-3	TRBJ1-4	TGTGCCATCAGAGGACAGGGAGTAATGGAAAAACTGTTTTTT	CAIRGQGVMEKLFF
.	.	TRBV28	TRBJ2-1	TGTGCCAGCCGGGGCGGGGAGGTACTAAACAATGAGCAGTTCTTC	CASRGGEVLNNEQFF
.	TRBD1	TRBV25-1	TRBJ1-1	TGTGCCAGCAGTGGAACCCCTCAGGGGGCAGGGGCAGCTTTCTTT	CASSGTPQGAGAAFF
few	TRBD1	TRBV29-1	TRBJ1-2	TGCAGCGGGGGGACAGTATTCGGCTACACCTTC	CSGGTVFGYTF
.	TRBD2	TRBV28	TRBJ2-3	TGTGCCAGCAGTTCCGGGGGGGCGGTAGATACGCAGTATTTT	CASSSGGAVDTQYF
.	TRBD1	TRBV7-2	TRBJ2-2	TGTGCCAGCAGCTGGAGACAGGGGGCCGGGGAGCTGTTTTTT	CASSWRQGAGELFF
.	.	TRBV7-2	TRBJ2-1	TGTGCCAGCAGCTCGCAATCTAGCTCCTACAATGAGCAGTTCTTC	CASSSQSSSYNEQFF
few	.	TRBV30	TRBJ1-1	TGTGCCTGGAGTCCTGGACAGTTGAACACTGAAGCTTTCTTT	CAWSPGQLNTEAFF
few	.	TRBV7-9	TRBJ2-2	TGTGCCAGCAGCTCGAGAGACACCGGGGAGCTGTTTTTT	CASSSRDTGELFF
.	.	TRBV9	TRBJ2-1	TGTGCCAGCAGCGAAACAACGATTACGGACAGCAATGAGCAGTTCTTC	CASSETTITDSNEQFF
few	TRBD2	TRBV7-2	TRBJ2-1	TGTGCCAGCAGCTTAGCGAGGACTAGCGATGAGCAGTTCTTC	CASSLARTSDEQFF
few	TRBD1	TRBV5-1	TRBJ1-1	TGCGCCAGCAGCTTGCAGGGGGTGAACACTGAAGCTTTCTTT	CASSLQGVNTEAFF
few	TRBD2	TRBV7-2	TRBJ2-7	TGTGCCAGCAGCCCCCGGACTAGCGGGGGGGCTTTTGAGCAGTACTTC	CASSPRTSGGAFEQYF
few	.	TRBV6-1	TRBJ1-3	TGTGCCAGCGAGGGGGGGAGCTCTGGAAACACCATATATTTT	CASEGGSSGNTIYF
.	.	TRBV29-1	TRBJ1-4	TGCAGCGTTGGGGGCCCAGGCTATGATGAAAAACTGTTTTTT	CSVGGPGYDEKLFF
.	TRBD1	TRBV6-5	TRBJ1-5	TGTGCCAGCAGTCCCGGGACAGGGAATCAGCCCCAGCATTTT	CASSPGTGNQPQHF
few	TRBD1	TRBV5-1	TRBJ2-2	TGCGCCAGCAGCACCTTAGGACAGGGCCAGAGCACCGGGGAGCTGTTTTTT	CASSTLGQGQSTGELFF
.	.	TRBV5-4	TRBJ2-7	TGCGCCAGCAGCCAAGACCCCGAGGGCTCCTACGAGCAGTACTTC	CASSQDPEGSYEQYF
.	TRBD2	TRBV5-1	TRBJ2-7	TGCGCCAGCAGCCTAACCTTAGCGGGAGCGCGGTACGAGCAGTACTTC	CASSLTLAGARYEQYF
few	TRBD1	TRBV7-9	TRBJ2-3	TGTGCCAGCAGAACCAGGACAGGGCTGACGGGCGCCACAGATACGCAGTATTTT	CASRTRTGLTGATDTQYF
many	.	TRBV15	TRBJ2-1	TGTGCCACCAGCAGAGATCGTGGAGACCAAGGGCAGTTCTTC	CATSRDRGDQGQFF